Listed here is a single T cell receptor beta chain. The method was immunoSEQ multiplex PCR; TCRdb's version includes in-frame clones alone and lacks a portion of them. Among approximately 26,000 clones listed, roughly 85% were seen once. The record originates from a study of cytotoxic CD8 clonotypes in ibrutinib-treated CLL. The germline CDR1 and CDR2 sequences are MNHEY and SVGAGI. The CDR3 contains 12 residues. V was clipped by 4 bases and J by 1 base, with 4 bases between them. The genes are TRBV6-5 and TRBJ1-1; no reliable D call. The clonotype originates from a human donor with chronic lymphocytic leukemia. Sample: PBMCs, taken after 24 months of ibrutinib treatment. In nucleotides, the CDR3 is TGTGCCAGCAGTTTCGGGAACACTGAAGCTTTCTTT. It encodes CASSFGNTEAFF.